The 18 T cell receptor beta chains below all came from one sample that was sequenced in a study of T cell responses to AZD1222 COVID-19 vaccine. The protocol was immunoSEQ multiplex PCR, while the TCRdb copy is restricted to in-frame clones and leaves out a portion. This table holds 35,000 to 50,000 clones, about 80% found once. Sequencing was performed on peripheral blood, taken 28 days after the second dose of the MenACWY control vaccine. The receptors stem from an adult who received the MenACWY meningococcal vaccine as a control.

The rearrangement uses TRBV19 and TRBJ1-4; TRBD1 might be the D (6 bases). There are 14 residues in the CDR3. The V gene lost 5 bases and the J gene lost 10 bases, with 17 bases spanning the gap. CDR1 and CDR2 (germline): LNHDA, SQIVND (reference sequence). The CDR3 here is CASSAGTTEGKLFF. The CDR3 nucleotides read TGTGCCAGTAGTGCCGGGACAACGGAGGGAAAACTGTTTTTT.

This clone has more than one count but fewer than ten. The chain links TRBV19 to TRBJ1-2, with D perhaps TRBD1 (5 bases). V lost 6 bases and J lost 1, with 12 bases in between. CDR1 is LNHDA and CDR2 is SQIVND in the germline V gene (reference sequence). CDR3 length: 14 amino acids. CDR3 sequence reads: CASSLLRDNYGYTF. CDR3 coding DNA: TGTGCCAGTAGCCTTCTCAGGGATAACTATGGCTACACCTTC.

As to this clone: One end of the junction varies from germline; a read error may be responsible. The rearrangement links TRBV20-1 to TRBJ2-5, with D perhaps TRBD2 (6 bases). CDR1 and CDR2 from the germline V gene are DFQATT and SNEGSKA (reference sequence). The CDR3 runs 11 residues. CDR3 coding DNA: TGCAGTGCTGGGACTTCAACGGGTTCACACTTC. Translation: CSAGTSTGSHF.

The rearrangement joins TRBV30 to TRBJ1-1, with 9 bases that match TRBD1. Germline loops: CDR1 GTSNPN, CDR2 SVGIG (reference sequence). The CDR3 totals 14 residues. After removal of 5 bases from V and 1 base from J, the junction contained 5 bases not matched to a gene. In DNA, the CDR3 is TGTGCCTGGGGAAGACAGGGGGAGAACACTGAAGCTTTCTTT. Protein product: CAWGRQGENTEAFF.

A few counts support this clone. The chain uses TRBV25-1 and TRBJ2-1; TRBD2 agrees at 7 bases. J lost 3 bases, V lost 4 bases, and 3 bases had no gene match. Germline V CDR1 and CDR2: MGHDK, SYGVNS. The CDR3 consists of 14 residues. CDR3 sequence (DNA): TGTGCCAGCAGTGTCCCGGGGGGCTACAATGAGCAGTTCTTC. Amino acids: CASSVPGGYNEQFF.

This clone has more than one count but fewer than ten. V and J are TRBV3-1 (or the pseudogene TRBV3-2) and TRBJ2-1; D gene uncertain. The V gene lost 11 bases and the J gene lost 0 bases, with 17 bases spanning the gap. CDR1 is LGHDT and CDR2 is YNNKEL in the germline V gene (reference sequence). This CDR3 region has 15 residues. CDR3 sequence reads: CAAGSSVGSYNEQFF. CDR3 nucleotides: TGTGCCGCCGGATCTTCAGTAGGCTCCTACAATGAGCAGTTCTTC.

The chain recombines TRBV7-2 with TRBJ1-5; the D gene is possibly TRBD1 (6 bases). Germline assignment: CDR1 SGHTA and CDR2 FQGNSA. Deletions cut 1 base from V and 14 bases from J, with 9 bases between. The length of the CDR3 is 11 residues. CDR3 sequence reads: CASSLGGAEHF. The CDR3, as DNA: TGTGCCAGCAGCTTAGGGGGGGCCGAGCATTTT.

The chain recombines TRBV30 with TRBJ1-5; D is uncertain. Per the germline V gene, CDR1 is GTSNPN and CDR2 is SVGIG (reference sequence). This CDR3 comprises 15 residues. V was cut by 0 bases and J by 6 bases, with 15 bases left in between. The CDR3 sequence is CAWSVGGLMFQPQHF. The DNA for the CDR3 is TGTGCCTGGAGTGTGGGAGGGCTAATGTTTCAGCCCCAGCATTTT. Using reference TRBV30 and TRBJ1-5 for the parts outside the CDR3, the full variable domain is SQTIHQWPATLVQPVGSPLSLECTVEGTSNPNLYWYRQAAGRGLQLLFYSVGIGQISSEVPQNLSASRPQDRQFILSSKKLLLSDSGFYLCAWSVGGLMFQPQHFGDGTRLSIL.

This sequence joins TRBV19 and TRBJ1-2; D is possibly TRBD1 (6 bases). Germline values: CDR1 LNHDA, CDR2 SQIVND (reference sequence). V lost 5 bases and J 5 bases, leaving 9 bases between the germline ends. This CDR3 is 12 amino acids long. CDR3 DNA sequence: TGTGCCAGTAGTGGAGGACAGTATGGCTACACCTTC. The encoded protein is CASSGGQYGYTF.

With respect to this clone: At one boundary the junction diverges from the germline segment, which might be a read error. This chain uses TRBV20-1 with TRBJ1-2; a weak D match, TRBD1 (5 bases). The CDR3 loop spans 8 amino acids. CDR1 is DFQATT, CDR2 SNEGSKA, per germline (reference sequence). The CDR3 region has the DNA TGCAGTGGGGGGACCGGTGCCTTC. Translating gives CSGGTGAF.

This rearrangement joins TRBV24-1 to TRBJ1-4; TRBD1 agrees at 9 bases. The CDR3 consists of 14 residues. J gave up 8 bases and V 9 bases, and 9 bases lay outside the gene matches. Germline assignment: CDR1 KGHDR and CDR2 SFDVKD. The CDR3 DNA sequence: TGTGCCACCGGTAGACAGGGGGTGCGGGAAAAACTGTTTTTT. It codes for CATGRQGVREKLFF.

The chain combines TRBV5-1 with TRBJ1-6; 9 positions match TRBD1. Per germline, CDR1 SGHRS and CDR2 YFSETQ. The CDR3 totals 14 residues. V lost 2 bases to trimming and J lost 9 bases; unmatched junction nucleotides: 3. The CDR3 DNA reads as TGCGCCAGCAGCTTTGGACAGGGGATTTCACCCCTCCACTTT. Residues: CASSFGQGISPLHF.

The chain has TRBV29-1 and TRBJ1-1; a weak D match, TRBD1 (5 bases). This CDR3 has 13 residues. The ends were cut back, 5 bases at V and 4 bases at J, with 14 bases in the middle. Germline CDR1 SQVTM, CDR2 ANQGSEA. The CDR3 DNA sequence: TGCAGCGTTAGACCCGGGGGTAGCACTGAAGCTTTCTTT. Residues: CSVRPGGSTEAFF.

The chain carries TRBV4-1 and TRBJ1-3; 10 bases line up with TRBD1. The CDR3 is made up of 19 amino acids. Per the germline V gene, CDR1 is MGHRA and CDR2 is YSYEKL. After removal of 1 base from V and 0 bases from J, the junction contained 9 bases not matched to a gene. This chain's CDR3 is CASSQVPSGTGDSGNTIYF. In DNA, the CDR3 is TGCGCCAGCAGCCAAGTTCCCTCCGGGACAGGGGACTCTGGAAACACCATATATTTT.

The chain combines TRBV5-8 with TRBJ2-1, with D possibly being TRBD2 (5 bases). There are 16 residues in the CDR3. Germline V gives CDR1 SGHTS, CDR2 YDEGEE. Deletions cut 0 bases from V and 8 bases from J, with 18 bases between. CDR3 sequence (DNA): TGTGCCAGCAGCTTGGAACTAGTACGCGCGACCTATGAGCAGTTCTTC. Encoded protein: CASSLELVRATYEQFF.

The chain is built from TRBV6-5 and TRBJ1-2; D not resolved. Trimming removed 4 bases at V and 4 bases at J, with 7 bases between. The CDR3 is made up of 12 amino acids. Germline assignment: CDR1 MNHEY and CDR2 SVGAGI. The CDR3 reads CASSSRSYGYTF. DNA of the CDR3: TGTGCCAGCAGTTCTAGATCCTATGGCTACACCTTC.

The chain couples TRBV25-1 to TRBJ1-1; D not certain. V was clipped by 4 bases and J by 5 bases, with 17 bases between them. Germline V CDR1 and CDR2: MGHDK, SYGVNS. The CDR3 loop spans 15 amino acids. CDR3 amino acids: CASSVGRDRETEAFF. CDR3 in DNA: TGTGCCAGCAGTGTAGGGAGGGATCGAGAAACTGAAGCTTTCTTT. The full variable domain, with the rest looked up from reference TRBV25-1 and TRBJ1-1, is EADIYQTPRYLVIGTGKKITLECSQTMGHDKMYWYQQDPGMELHLIHYSYGVNSTEKGDLSSESTVSRIRTEHFPLTLESARPSHTSQYLCASSVGRDRETEAFFGQGTRLTVV.

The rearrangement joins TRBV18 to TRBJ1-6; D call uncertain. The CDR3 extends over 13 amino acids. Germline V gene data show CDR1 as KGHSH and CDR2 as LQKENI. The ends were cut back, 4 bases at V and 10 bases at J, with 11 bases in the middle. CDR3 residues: CASSQGTSSPLHF. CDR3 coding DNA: TGTGCCAGCTCACAAGGAACTAGCTCACCCCTCCACTTT.